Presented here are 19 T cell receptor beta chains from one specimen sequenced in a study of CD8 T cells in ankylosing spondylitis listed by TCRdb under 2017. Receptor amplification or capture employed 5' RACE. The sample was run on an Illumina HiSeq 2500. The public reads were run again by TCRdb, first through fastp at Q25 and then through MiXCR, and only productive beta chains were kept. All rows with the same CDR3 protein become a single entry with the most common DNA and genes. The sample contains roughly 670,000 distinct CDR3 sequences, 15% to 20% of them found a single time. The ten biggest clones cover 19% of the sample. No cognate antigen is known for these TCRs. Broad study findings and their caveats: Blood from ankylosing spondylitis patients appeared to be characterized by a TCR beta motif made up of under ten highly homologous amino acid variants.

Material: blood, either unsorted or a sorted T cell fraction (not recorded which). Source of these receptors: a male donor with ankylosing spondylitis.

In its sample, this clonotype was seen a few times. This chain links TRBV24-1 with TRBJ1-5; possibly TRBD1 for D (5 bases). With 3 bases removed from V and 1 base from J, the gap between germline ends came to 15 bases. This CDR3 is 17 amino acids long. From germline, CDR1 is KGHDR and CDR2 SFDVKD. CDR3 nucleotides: TGTGCCACCAGTGATGGTTCGGCAGGGCCAAGCAATCAGCCCCAGCATTTT. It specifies CATSDGSAGPSNQPQHF.

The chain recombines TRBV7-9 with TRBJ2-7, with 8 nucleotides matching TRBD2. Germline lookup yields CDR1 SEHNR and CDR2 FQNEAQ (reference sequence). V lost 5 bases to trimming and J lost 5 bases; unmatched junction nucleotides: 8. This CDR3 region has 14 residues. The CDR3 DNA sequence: TGTGCCAGCAGCCCCCCGGGGGGGCCTCACGAGCAGTACTTC. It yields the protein CASSPPGGPHEQYF.

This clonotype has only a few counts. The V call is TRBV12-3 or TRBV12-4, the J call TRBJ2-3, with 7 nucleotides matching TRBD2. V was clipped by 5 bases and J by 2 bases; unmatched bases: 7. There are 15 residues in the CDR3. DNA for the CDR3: TGTGCCAGCAGTCCCCGAGGGAGGGTCACAGATACGCAGTATTTT. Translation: CASSPRGRVTDTQYF.

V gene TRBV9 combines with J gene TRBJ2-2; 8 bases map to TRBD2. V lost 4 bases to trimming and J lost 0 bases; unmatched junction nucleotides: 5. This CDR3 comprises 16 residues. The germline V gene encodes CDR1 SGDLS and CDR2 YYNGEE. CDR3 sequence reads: CASSTRSGANTGELFF. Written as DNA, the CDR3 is TGTGCCAGCAGCACCCGTAGCGGGGCGAACACCGGGGAGCTGTTTTTT.

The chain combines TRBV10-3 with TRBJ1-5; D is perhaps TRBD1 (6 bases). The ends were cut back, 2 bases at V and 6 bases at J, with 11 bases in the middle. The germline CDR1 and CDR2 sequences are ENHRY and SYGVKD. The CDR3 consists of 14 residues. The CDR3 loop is CAISEGAQGQPQHF. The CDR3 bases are TGTGCCATCAGTGAGGGGGCACAGGGTCAGCCCCAGCATTTT.

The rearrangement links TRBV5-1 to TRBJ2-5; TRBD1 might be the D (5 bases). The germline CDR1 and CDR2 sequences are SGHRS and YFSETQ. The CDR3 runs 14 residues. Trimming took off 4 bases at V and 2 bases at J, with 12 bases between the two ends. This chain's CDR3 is CASSNRQTQETQYF. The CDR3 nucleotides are TGCGCCAGCAGCAACCGACAGACACAAGAGACCCAGTACTTC.

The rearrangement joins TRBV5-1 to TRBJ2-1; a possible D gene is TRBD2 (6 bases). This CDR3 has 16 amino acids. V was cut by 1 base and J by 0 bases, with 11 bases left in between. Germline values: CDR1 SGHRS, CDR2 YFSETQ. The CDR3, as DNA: TGCGCCAGCAGCTTGATCGCGGGGACCTCCTACAATGAGCAGTTCTTC. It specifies CASSLIAGTSYNEQFF. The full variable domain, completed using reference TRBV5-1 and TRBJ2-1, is KAGVTQTPRYLIKTRGQQVTLSCSPISGHRSVSWYQQTPGQGLQFLFEYFSETQRNKGNFPGRFSGRQFSNSRSEMNVSTLELGDSALYLCASSLIAGTSYNEQFFGPGTRLTVL.

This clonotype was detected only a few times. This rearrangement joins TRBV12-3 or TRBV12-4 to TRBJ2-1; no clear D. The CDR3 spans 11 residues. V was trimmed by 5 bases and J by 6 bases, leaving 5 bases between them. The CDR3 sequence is CASSPRNEQFF. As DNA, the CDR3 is TGTGCCAGCAGTCCTCGCAATGAGCAGTTCTTC.

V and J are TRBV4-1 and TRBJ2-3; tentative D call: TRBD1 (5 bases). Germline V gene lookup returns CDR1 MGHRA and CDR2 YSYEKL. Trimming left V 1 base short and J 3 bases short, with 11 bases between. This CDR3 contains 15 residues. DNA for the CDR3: TGCGCCAGCAGCCAAGTAGGGGAATTTACAGATACGCAGTATTTT. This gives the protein CASSQVGEFTDTQYF.

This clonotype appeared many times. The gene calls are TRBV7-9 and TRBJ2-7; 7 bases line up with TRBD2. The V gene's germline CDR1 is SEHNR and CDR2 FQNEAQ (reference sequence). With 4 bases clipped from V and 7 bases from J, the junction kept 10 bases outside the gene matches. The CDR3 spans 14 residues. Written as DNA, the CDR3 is TGTGCCAGCAGCTCGTACGACGGAGCGGGGGAGCAGTACTTC. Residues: CASSSYDGAGEQYF.

This chain's CDR3 is CATRGRVTDTQYF. In nucleotides, the CDR3 is TGTGCCACCAGAGGGAGGGTCACAGATACGCAGTATTTT. V usage is TRBV24-1 and J usage is TRBJ2-3; 7 bases agree with TRBD2. CDR3 length: 13 amino acids. Germline assignment: CDR1 KGHDR and CDR2 SFDVKD. With 7 bases clipped from V and 2 bases from J, the junction kept 2 bases outside the gene matches.

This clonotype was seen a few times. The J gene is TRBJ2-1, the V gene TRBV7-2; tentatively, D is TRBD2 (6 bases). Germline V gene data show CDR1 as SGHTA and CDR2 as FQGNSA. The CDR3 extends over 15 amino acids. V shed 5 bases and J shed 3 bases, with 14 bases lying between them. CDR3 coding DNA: TGTGCCAGCAGCCCCTTTCGGGGGAACTACAATGAGCAGTTCTTC. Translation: CASSPFRGNYNEQFF.

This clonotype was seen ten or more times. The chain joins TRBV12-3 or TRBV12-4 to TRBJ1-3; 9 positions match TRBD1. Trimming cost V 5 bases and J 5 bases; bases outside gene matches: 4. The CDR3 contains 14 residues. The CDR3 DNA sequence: TGTGCCAGCAGTGGGGACAGGGAGCGAAACACCATATATTTT. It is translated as CASSGDRERNTIYF.

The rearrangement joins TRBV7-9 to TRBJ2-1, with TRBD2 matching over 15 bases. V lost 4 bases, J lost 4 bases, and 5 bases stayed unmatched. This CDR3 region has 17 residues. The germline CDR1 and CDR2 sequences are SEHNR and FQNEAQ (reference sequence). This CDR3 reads CASSSGTSGGRYNEQFF. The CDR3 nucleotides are TGTGCCAGCAGCTCCGGGACTAGCGGGGGGCGATACAATGAGCAGTTCTTC.

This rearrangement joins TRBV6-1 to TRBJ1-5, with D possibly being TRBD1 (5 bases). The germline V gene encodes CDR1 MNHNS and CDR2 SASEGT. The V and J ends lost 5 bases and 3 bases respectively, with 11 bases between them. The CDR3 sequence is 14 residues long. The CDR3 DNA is TGTGCCAGCAGTCGCCAGGGAAACAATCAGCCCCAGCATTTT. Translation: CASSRQGNNQPQHF.

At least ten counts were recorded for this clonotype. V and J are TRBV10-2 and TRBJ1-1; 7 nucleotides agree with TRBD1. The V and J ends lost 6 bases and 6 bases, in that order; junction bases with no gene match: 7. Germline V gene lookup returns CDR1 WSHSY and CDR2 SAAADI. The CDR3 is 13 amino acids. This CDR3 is CASRPGQGAEAFF. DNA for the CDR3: TGCGCCAGCAGACCGGGCCAGGGGGCTGAAGCTTTCTTT.

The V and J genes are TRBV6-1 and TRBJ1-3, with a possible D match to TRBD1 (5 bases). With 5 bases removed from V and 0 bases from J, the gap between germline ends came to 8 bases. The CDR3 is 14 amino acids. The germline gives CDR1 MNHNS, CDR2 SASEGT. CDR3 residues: CASSRGASGNTIYF. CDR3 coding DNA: TGTGCCAGCAGTAGGGGTGCCTCTGGAAACACCATATATTTT.

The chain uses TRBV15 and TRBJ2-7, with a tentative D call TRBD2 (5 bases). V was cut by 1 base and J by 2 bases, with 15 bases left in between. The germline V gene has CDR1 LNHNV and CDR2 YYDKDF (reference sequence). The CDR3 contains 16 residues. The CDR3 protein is CATSRGGQALPYEQYF. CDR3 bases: TGTGCCACCAGCAGAGGAGGGCAGGCCCTACCCTACGAGCAGTACTTC.

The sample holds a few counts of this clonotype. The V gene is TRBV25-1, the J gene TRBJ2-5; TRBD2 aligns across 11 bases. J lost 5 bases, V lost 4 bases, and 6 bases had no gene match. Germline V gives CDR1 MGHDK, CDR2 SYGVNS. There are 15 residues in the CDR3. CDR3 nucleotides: TGTGCCAGCAGTGGTAGCGGGGGGGCCTTGGAGACCCAGTACTTC. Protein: CASSGSGGALETQYF.